These 5 T cell receptor beta chains were all obtained from the same sample, sequenced in a study of T cells in Graves' hyperthyroidism and ophthalmopathy (dated by TCRdb to the late 2010s). Library creation used multiplex PCR. For sequencing, an Illumina HiSeq 2000 was employed. The TCR beta CDR3 regions were amplified from RNA transcripts. The first round of RT-PCR for the TCR CDR3 was performed with the HTBI primer set and the Qiagen OneStep RT-PCR kit. Clones were called with MiXCR by TCRdb after fastp trimmed the public reads at Q25, and only in-frame beta chains were retained. Merged by CDR3 protein, the rows form single entries marked with the most common genes and DNA. The sample records nearly 750,000 distinct CDR3 sequences, around 40% of which are singletons. The top ten clonotypes cover roughly 30% of the sample. Sequenced input: blood. Receptors were obtained from a woman aged 35 to 49 with Graves' hyperthyroidism.

J is TRBJ2-7 and V is TRBV7-2, with D perhaps TRBD1 (5 bases). CDR3 length: 15 residues. V dropped 7 bases and J dropped 3 bases, with 19 bases sitting between them. The germline V gene has CDR1 SGHTA and CDR2 FQGNSA. The DNA of the CDR3 is TGTGCCAGCATAGGATCAGGGAACCCTCTCTACGAGCAGTACTTC. The encoded protein is CASIGSGNPLYEQYF.

The chain carries TRBV5-8 and TRBJ2-2; 8 bases match TRBD2. Per the germline V gene, CDR1 is SGHTS and CDR2 is YDEGEE. The CDR3 totals 13 residues. V trimming: 2 bases; J trimming: 9 bases; junction bases outside the gene matches: 3. CDR3 region: CASSLAGDWELFF. CDR3 nucleotide sequence: TGTGCCAGCAGCTTAGCGGGGGACTGGGAGCTGTTTTTT.

The chain employs TRBV7-9 and TRBJ2-1; 13 bases agree with TRBD2. V lost 1 base and J lost 6; bases outside the gene matches: 3. Germline CDR1 is SEHNR and CDR2 is FQNEAQ (reference sequence). CDR3 length: 16 amino acids. The CDR3 sequence is CASSLVGTSGANEQFF. CDR3 bases: TGTGCCAGCAGCTTAGTCGGGACTAGCGGGGCCAATGAGCAGTTCTTC.

This clonotype showed up just a few times. The chain has TRBV6-2 or TRBV6-3 and TRBJ1-5; no clear D gene. This CDR3 spans 13 amino acids. Germline-derived CDR1 and CDR2 are MNHEY and SVGEGT. The V end lost 0 bases, the J end lost 6 bases, and 6 bases lay between the germline ends. CDR3 residues: CASSYSSFQPQHF. CDR3 in DNA: TGTGCCAGCAGTTACTCGAGCTTTCAGCCCCAGCATTTT.

The chain employs TRBV7-2 and TRBJ2-7, with D unclear. The J call may be wrong; the DNA end is better matched by TRBJ2-5. The CDR3 runs to 12 residues. Germline loops: CDR1 SGHTA, CDR2 FQGNSA. CDR3 region: CASSLDSQTQYF. The CDR3 nucleotides read TGTGCCAGCAGCTTAGATTCGCAGACCCAGTACTTC.